This T cell receptor (beta chain) was sequenced for a study of cytomegalovirus exposure and HLA in healthy donors. Trimming left V 1 base short and J 5 bases short, with 9 bases between. The germline V gene has CDR1 SGHAT and CDR2 FQNNGV. This CDR3 spans 15 amino acids. Regarding this clone: Its antigen is currently unknown.

Nominal health characterized the donors when sampled, though unrecorded immune exposures were likely. The PCR ran on 60 Vbeta and 13 Jbeta primers. The table came from immunoSEQ multiplex PCR; TCRdb's copy has only in-frame clones and leaves some out. Among around 140,000 clones listed, 78% were seen once. Study outcomes and limitations: The authors later found HLA-associated TCR beta chains more clonally expanded than equally common others. Researchers reported that a few CMV-associated chains were confirmed in vitro as CMV antigen-specific.

The V call is TRBV11-2, the J call TRBJ1-6; D not certain. This clonotype was sampled from a woman aged 18-35 years in good health and CMV-seropositive. Sequencing used PBMCs. This CDR3 is CASSLGLRDNSPLHF. The CDR3 DNA reads TGTGCCAGCAGCTTAGGACTTCGTGATAATTCACCCCTCCACTTT.